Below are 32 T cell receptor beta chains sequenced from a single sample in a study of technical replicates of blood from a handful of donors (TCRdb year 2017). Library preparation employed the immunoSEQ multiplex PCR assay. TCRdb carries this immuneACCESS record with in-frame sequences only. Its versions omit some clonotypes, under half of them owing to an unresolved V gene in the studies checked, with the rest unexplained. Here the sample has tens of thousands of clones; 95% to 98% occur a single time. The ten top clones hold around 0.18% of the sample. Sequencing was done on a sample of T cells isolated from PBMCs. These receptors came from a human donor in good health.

The CDR3 sequence: CASSEAPLQVPNEKLFF. The DNA of the CDR3 is TGTGCCAGCAGTGAAGCTCCTCTACAGGTACCAAATGAAAAACTGTTTTTT. The chain links TRBV6-1 to TRBJ1-4, with D maybe TRBD1 (5 bases). Per germline, CDR1 MNHNS and CDR2 SASEGT. The CDR3 extends over 17 amino acids. V lost 0 bases and J 5 bases, leaving 16 bases between the germline ends.

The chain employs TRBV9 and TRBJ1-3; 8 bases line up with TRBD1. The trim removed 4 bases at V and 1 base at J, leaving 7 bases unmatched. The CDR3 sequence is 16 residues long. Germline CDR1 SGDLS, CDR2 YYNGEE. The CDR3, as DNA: TGTGCCAGCAGCCCGACGCAGGGGGCTTCTGGAAACACCATATATTTT. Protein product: CASSPTQGASGNTIYF.

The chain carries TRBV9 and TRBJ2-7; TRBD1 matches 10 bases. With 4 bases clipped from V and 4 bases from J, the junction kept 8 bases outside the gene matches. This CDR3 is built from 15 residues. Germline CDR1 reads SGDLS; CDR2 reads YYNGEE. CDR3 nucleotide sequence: TGTGCCAGCAGCTCCCAGGGACAGGGGAAATACGAGCAGTACTTC. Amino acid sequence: CASSSQGQGKYEQYF.

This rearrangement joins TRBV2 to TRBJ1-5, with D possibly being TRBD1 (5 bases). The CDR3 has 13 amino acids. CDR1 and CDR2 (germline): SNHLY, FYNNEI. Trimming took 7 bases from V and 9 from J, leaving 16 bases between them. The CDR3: CASNEGRDGPQHF. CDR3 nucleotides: TGTGCCAGCAATGAGGGGAGGGATGGGCCCCAGCATTTT.

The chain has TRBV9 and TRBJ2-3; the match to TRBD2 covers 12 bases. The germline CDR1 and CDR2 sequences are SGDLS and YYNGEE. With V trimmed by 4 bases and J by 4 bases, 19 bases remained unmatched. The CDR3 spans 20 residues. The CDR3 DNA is TGTGCCAGCAGCTCTAAGGCAGGGCTCCTAGCGGGAGGGAGGTCAGATACGCAGTATTTT. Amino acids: CASSSKAGLLAGGRSDTQYF.

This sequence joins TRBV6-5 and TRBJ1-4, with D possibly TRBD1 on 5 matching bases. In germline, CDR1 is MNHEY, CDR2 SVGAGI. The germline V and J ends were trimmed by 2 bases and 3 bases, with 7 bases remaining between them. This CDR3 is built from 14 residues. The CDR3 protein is CASSYGAANEKLFF. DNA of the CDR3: TGTGCCAGCAGTTACGGGGCAGCTAATGAAAAACTGTTTTTT.

The CDR3 here is CASSQTFTGLTGELFF. The CDR3 region has the DNA TGTGCCAGCAGTCAAACATTTACAGGGCTCACCGGGGAGCTGTTTTTT. V and J are TRBV7-9 and TRBJ2-2; a weak D match, TRBD1 (6 bases). The germline gives CDR1 SEHNR, CDR2 FQNEAQ (reference sequence). The CDR3 covers 16 residues. The V end lost 6 bases, the J end lost 4 bases, and 18 bases lay between the germline ends. The variable domain in full, with the rest retrieved from reference TRBV7-9 and TRBJ2-2, is DTGVSQNPRHKITKRGQNVTFRCDPISEHNRLYWYRQTLGQGPEFLTYFQNEAQLEKSRLLSDRFSAERPKGSFSTLEIQRTEQGDSAMYLCASSQTFTGLTGELFFGEGSRLTVL.

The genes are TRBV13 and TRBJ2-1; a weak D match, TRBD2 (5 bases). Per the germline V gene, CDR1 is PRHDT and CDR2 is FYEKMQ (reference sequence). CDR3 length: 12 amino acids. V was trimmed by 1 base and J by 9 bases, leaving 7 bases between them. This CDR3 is CASSLVGSEQFF. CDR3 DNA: TGTGCCAGCAGCTTAGTTGGGAGTGAGCAGTTCTTC.

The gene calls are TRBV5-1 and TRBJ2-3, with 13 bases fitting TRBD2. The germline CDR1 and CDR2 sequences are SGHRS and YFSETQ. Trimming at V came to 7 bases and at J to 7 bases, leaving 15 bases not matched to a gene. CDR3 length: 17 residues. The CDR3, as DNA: TGCGCCAGCTCGCGAACCGGGACTAGCGGGGAAAAAAATACGCAGTATTTT. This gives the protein CASSRTGTSGEKNTQYF.

The chain's CDR3 is CASSQEHFNNEQFF. CDR3 nucleotides: TGTGCCAGCAGCCAAGAACATTTTAACAATGAGCAGTTCTTC. The chain has TRBV4-2 and TRBJ2-1, with D hard to call. Germline values: CDR1 LGHNA, CDR2 YNFKEQ. The V end was cut by 0 bases, the J end by 5 bases, with 8 bases between. CDR3 length: 14 amino acids.

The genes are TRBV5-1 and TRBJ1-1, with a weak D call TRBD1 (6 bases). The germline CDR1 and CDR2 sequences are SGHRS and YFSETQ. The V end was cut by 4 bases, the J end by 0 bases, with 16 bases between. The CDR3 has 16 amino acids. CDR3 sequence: CASSLDQDSLNTEAFF. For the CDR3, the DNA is TGCGCCAGCAGCCTGGACCAGGACAGTCTGAACACTGAAGCTTTCTTT.

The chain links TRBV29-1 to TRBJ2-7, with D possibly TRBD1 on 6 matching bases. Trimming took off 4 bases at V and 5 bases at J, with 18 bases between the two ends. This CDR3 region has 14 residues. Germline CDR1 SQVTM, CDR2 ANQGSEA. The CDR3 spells CSVVWRRKGDEQYF. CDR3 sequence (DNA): TGCAGCGTTGTGTGGCGGCGGAAGGGGGACGAGCAGTACTTC.

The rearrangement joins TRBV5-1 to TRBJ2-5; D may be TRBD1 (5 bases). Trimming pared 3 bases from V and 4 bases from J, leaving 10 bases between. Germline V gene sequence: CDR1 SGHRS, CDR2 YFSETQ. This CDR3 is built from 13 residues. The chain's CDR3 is CASSSRVGETQYF. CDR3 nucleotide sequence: TGCGCCAGCAGCTCCAGGGTAGGAGAGACCCAGTACTTC. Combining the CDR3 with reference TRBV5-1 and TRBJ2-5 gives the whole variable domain KAGVTQTPRYLIKTRGQQVTLSCSPISGHRSVSWYQQTPGQGLQFLFEYFSETQRNKGNFPGRFSGRQFSNSRSEMNVSTLELGDSALYLCASSSRVGETQYFGPGTRLLVL.

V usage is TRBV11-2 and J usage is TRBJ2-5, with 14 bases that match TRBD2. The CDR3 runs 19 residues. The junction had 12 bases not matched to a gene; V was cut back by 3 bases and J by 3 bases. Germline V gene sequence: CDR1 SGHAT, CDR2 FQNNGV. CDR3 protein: CASSFGTSGSTGYEETQYF. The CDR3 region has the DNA TGTGCCAGCAGCTTCGGGACTAGCGGGAGTACGGGTTATGAAGAGACCCAGTACTTC.

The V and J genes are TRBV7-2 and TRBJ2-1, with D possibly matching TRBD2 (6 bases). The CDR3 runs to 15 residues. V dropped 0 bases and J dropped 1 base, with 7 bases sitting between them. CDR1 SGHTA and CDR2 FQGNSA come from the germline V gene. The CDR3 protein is CASSLAEGSYNEQFF. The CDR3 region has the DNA TGTGCCAGCAGCTTAGCGGAGGGATCCTACAATGAGCAGTTCTTC.

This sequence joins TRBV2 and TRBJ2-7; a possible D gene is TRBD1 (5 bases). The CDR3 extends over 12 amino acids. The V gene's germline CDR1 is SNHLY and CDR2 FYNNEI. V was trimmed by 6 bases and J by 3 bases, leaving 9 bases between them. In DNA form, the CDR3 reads TGTGCCAGCAGGCCCGACAGCTACGAGCAGTACTTC. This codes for CASRPDSYEQYF.

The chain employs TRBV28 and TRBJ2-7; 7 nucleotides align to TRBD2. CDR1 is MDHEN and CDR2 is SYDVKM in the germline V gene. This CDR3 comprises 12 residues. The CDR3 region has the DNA TGTGTTTCGGGAGGAAGGGAATACGAGCAGTACTTC. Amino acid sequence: CVSGGREYEQYF.

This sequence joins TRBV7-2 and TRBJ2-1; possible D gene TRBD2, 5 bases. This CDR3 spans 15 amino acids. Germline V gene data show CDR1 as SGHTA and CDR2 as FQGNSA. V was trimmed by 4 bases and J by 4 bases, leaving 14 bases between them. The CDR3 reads CASSSKSGAYNEQFF. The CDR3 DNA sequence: TGTGCCAGCAGCTCGAAGAGCGGCGCTTACAATGAGCAGTTCTTC. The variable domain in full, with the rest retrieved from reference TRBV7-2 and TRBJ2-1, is GAGVSQSPSNKVTEKGKDVELRCDPISGHTALYWYRQSLGQGLEFLIYFQGNSAPDKSGLPSDRFSAERTGGSVSTLTIQRTQQEDSAVYLCASSSKSGAYNEQFFGPGTRLTVL.

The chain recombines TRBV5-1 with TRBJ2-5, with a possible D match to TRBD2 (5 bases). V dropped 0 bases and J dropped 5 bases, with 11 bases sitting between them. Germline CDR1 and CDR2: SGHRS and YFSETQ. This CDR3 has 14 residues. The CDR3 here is CASSLGGSLETQYF. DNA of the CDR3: TGCGCCAGCAGCTTGGGCGGGTCTCTCGAGACCCAGTACTTC.

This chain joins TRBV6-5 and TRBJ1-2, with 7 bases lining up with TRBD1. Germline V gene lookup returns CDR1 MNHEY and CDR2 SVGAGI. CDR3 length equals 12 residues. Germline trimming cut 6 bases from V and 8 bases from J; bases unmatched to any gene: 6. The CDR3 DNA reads TGTGCCAGCAGAGCCGGGACAGTCGGCTACACCTTC. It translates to CASRAGTVGYTF.

The CDR3 here is CAISESVLAGGTGWTQYF. CDR3 coding DNA: TGTGCCATCAGTGAGTCCGTTCTAGCGGGAGGGACCGGCTGGACCCAGTACTTC. The V gene is TRBV10-3, the J gene TRBJ2-5; 12 nucleotides match TRBD2. The germline gives CDR1 ENHRY, CDR2 SYGVKD. With V trimmed by 0 bases and J by 7 bases, 12 bases remained unmatched. CDR3 size: 18 residues.

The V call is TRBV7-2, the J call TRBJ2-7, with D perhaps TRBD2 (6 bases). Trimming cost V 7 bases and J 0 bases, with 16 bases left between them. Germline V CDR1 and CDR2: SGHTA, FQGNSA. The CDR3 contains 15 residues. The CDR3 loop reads CASILTPSVSYEQYF. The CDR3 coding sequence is TGTGCCAGCATCCTAACCCCTAGCGTCTCCTACGAGCAGTACTTC.

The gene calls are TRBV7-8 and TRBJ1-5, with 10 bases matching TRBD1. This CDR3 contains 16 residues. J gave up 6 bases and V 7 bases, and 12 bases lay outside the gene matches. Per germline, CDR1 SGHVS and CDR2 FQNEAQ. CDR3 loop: CASKMGTGALVQPQHF. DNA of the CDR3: TGTGCCAGCAAAATGGGGACAGGGGCTTTGGTTCAGCCCCAGCATTTT.

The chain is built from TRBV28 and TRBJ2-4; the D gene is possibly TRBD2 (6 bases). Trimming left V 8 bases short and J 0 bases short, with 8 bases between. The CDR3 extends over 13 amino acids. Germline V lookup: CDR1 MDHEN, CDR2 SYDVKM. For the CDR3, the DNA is TGTGCCAGCGAAGCGGGAGCCAAAAACATTCAGTACTTC. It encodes CASEAGAKNIQYF. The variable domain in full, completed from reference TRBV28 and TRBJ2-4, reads DVKVTQSSRYLVKRTGEKVFLECVQDMDHENMFWYRQDPGLGLRLIYFSYDVKMKEKGDIPEGYSVSREKKERFSLILESASTNQTSMYLCASEAGAKNIQYFGAGTRLSVL.

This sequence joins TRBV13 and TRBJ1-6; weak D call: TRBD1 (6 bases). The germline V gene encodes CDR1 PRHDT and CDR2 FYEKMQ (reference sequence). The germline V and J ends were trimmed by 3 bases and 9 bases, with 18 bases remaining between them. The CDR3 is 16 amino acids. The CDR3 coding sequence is TGTGCCAGCAGCTTTCGATGGACCTCGGACAGTTCACCCCTCCACTTT. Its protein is CASSFRWTSDSSPLHF.

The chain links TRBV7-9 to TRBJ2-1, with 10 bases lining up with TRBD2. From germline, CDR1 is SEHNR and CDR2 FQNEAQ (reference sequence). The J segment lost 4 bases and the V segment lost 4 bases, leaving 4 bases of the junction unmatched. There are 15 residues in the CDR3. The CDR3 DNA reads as TGTGCCAGCAGCTCAACTAGCGGGGCTTACAATGAGCAGTTCTTC. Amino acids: CASSSTSGAYNEQFF.

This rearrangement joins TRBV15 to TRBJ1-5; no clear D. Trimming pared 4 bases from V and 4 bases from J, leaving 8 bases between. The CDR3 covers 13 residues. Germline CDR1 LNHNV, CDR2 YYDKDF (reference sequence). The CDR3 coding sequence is TGTGCCACCAGCACTTCGGGAAATCAGCCCCAGCATTTT. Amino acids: CATSTSGNQPQHF. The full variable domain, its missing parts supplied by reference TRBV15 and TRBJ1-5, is DAMVIQNPRYQVTQFGKPVTLSCSQTLNHNVMYWYQQKSSQAPKLLFHYYDKDFNNEADTPDNFQSRRPNTSFCFLDIRSPGLGDTAMYLCATSTSGNQPQHFGDGTRLSIL.

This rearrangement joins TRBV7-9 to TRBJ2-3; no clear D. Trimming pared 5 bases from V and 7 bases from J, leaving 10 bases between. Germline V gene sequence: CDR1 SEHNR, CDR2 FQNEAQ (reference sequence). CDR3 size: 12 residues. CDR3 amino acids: CASSAGWNTQYF. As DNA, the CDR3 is TGTGCCAGCAGCGCCGGGTGGAATACGCAGTATTTT.

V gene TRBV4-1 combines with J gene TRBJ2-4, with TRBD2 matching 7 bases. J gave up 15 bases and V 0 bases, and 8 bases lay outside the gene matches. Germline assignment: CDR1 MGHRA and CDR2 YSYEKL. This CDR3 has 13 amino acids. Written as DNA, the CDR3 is TGCGCCAGCAGCCAAGATTTGAGGGAGGGTTGGTACTTC. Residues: CASSQDLREGWYF.

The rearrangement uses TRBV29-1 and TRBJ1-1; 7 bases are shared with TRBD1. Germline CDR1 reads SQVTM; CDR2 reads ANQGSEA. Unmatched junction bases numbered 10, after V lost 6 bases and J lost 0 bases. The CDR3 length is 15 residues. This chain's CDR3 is CSVSPGQWLNTEAFF. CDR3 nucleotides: TGCAGCGTCTCTCCGGGACAGTGGCTGAACACTGAAGCTTTCTTT.

CDR3 in DNA: TGCAGCGTTGTACTAGTCAATGAGCAGTTCTTC. This translates into CSVVLVNEQFF. The V and J genes are TRBV29-1 and TRBJ2-1; weak D call: TRBD2 (5 bases). Germline assignment: CDR1 SQVTM and CDR2 ANQGSEA. Trimming cost V 4 bases and J 6 bases, with 7 bases left between them. The CDR3 contains 11 residues.

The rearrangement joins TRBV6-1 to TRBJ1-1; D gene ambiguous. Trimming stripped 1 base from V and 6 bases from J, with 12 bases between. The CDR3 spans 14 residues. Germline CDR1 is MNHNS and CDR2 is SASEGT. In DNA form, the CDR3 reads TGTGCCAGCAGTGAAGTCCCCTTGAGGTCTGAAGCTTTCTTT. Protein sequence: CASSEVPLRSEAFF.